This T cell receptor (beta chain) was captured in a study of blood T cells in healthy people across ages. Study-wide context: Researchers report that template switching captured about one barcoded beta molecule per two T cells. Study-level results: With naive T cell percentage, TCR beta diversity showed a strong correlation.

A second about 7 to 11 cycle PCR used barcoded and J-beta primers. From the 5' RACE reads, TCRdb called clonotypes with MiXCR, one entry per CDR3 protein. The sample contains around 1.5 million distinct CDR3 sequences, roughly 32% of which appear only once. In this sample, this clonotype turned up a few times. Its antigen is as yet unknown. The CDR3 is made up of 16 amino acids. In germline, CDR1 is LNHNV, CDR2 YYDKDF (reference sequence). The V and J ends lost 1 base and 2 bases, in that order; junction bases with no gene match: 7. This rearrangement joins TRBV15 to TRBJ2-7; TRBD2 aligns across 8 bases. Input material: blood. This TCR came from a woman in her 30s in good health. CDR3 nucleotides: TGTGCCACCAGCAGAGTGGGCGGGGGGCAGGCCTACGAGCAGTACTTC. It translates to CATSRVGGGQAYEQYF.